This T cell receptor beta chain was recovered during a study of shared clonotypes between healthy human individuals. Only in-frame clones appear in the TCRdb table, and some are missing; sequencing was by immunoSEQ multiplex PCR. The sample records approximately 940,000 clones, less than 85% being singletons. Germline V CDR1 and CDR2: SGHRS, YFSETQ. The germline V and J ends were trimmed by 0 bases and 6 bases, with 16 bases remaining between them. CDR3 size: 15 residues. The sample taken for sequencing was memory CD4+ T cells sorted from blood. Subset indicated: CD45RA-negative fraction. The sequence came from a man aged 18 to 35 in good health. The V and J genes are TRBV5-1 and TRBJ2-7, with D possibly matching TRBD1 (7 bases). The CDR3 nucleotides read TGCGCCAGCAGCTTGGCCGGGAACAGGGGAGGCGAGCAGTACTTC. It specifies CASSLAGNRGGEQYF.